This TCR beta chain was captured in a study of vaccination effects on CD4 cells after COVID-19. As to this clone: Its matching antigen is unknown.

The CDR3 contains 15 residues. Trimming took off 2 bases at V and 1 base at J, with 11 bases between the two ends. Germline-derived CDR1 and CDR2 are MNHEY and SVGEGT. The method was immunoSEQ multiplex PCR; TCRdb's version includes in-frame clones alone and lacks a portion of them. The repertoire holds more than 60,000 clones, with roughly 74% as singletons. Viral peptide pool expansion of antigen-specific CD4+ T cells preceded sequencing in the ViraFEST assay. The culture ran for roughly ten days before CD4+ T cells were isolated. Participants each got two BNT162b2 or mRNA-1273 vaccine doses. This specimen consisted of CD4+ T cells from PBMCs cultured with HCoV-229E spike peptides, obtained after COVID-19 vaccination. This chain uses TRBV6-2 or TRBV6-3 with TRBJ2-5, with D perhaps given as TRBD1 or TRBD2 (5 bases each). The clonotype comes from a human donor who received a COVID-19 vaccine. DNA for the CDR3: TGTGCCAGCAGTTACGTGGGGGTACTCCAAGAGACCCAGTACTTC. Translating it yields CASSYVGVLQETQYF.